Given below is one T cell receptor beta chain in context. Its target is unknown. Clones were read by immunoSEQ multiplex PCR, and TCRdb kept only the in-frame ones, dropping some. The table has 40,000 or so clones, around 85% seen once; the top ten hold 35% to 45%. CDR3 size: 15 residues. V was cut by 3 bases and J by 1 base, with 11 bases left in between. The germline V gene encodes CDR1 SGDLS and CDR2 YYNGEE. The sample belongs to a study of OX40 agonist ivuxolimab in advanced cancers. Study-level background: Eligibility admitted prior anti-PD-1, anti-PD-L1 or anti-CTLA-4 therapy; about 42% had some.

Study-wide points: People who partly responded at 0.1-3.0 mg/kg had some of the least clonal expansion seen. In the expanded peripheral T cells, antigen specificity was never determined.

This material consisted of CD4+ or CD8+ T cells sorted from blood, taken in a trial of the OX40 agonist ivuxolimab. This rearrangement joins TRBV9 to TRBJ1-3; D perhaps matches TRBD1 (5 bases). The origin of this receptor is an adult with an advanced solid tumor such as melanoma, head and neck, liver or kidney cancer. CDR3 sequence (DNA): TGTGCCAGCAGCGCTACAGGATCGTCTGGAAACACCATATATTTT. This sequence encodes CASSATGSSGNTIYF. The full variable domain, rest sourced from reference TRBV9 and TRBJ1-3, is DSGVTQTPKHLITATGQRVTLRCSPRSGDLSVYWYQQSLDQGLQFLIQYYNGEERAKGNILERFSAQQFPDLHSELNLSSLELGDSALYFCASSATGSSGNTIYFGEGSWLTVV.